The clone carrying this T cell receptor (beta chain) was recorded only once. Authors' methods: Amplification of reference gene primers provided the estimated nucleated cell counts. Sequencing used immunoSEQ multiplex PCR; TCRdb keeps in-frame clones, though not all of them. V, J and clone size derive from that table, while D and trimming were established from the DNA sequence. The repertoire holds roughly 87,000 clones, with 75% to 90% as singletons. The source of the sample is a study of blood T cell repertoires in COVID-19. Study background: Acute and convalescent COVID-19 specimens originated in the United States, Italy and Spain.

Material: peripheral blood. This sequence originates from a woman of 80 years or more with active COVID-19.

CDR3 sequence reads: CASSQDPTGTLGTEAFF. DNA for the CDR3: TGCGCCAGCAGCCAAGACCCGACAGGGACTTTGGGCACTGAAGCTTTCTTT. This rearrangement joins TRBV4-3 to TRBJ1-1; 7 nucleotides match TRBD1. From germline, CDR1 is LGHNA and CDR2 YSLEER. CDR3 length: 17 amino acids. Trimming removed 0 bases from V and 4 bases from J; junction bases left unmatched: 11.